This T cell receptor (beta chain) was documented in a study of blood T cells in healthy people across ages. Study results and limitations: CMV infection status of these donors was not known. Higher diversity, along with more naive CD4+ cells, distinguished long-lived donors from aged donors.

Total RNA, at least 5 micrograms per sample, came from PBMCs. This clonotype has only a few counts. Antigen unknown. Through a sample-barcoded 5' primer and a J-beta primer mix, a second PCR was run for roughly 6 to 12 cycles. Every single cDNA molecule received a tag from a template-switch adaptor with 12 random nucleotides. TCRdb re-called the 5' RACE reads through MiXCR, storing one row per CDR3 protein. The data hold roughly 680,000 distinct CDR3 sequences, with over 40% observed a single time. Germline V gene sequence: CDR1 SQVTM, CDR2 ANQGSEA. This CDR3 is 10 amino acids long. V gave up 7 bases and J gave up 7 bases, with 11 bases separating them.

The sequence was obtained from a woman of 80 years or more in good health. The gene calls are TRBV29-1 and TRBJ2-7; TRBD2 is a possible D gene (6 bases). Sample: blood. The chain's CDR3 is CSAGEEEQYF. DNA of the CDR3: TGCAGCGCGGGGGAGGAGGAGCAGTACTTC.